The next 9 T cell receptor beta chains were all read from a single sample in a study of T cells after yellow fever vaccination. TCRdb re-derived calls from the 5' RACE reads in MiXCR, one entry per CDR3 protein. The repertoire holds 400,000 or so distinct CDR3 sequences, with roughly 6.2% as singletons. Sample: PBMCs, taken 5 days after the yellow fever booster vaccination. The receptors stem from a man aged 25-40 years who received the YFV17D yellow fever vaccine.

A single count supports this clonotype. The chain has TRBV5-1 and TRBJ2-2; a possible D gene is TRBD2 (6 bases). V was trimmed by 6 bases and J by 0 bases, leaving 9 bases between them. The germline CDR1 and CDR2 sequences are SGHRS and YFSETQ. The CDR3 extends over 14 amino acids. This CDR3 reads CASTPSANTGELFF. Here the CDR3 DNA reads TGCGCCAGCACCCCTAGCGCGAACACCGGGGAGCTGTTTTTT. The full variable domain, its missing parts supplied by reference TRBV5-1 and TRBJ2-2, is KAGVTQTPRYLIKTRGQQVTLSCSPISGHRSVSWYQQTPGQGLQFLFEYFSETQRNKGNFPGRFSGRQFSNSRSEMNVSTLELGDSALYLCASTPSANTGELFFGEGSRLTVL.

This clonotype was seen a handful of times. The CDR3 loop reads CASSESGIGDTQYF. CDR3 DNA: TGCGCCAGCAGTGAGTCTGGTATTGGAGATACGCAGTATTTT. This chain connects TRBV10-1 to TRBJ2-3, with unresolved D. The ends were cut back, 0 bases at V and 5 bases at J, with 9 bases in the middle. Per the germline V gene, CDR1 is WNHNN and CDR2 is SYGVQD (reference sequence). CDR3 size: 14 residues.

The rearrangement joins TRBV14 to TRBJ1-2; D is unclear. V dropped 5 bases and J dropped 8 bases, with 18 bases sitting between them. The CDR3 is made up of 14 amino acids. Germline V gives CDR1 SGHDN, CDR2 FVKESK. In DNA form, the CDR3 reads TGTGCCAGCAGCTCTCAATTGGCGGGTTTCGGCTACACCTTC. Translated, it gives CASSSQLAGFGYTF.

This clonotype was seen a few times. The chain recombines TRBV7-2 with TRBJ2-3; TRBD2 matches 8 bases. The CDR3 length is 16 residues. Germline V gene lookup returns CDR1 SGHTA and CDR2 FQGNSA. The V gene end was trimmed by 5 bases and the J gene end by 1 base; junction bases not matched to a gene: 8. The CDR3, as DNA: TGTGCCAGCAGCCCCGGGGGGGAAGGCGGCACAGATACGCAGTATTTT. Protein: CASSPGGEGGTDTQYF.

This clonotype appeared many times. DNA for the CDR3: TGCAGTGCTAGAGTGCCGGGAGTGGTAGATACGCAGTATTTT. Protein product: CSARVPGVVDTQYF. This rearrangement joins TRBV20-1 to TRBJ2-3; TRBD2 might be the D (6 bases). Per the germline V gene, CDR1 is DFQATT and CDR2 is SNEGSKA (reference sequence). Trimming pared 1 base from V and 5 bases from J, leaving 13 bases between. The length of the CDR3 is 14 residues.

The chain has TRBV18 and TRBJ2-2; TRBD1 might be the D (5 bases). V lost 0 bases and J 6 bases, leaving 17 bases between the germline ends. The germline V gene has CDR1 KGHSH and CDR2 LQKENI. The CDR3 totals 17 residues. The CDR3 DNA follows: TGTGCCAGCTCACCACCTGATACCCAGGGATCGTCCGGGGAGCTGTTTTTT. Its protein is CASSPPDTQGSSGELFF.

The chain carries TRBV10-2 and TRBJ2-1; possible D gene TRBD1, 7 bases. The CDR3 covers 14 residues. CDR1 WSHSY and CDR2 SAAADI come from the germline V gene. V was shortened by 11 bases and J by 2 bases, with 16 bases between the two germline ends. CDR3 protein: CAQQGGLAYNEQFF. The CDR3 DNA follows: TGCGCCCAGCAGGGGGGACTGGCCTACAATGAGCAGTTCTTC.

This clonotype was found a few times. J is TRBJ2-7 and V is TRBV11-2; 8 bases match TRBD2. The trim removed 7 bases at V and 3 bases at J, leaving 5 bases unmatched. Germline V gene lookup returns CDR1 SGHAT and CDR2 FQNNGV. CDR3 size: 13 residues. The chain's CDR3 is CASTGGVGYEQYF. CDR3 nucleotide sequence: TGTGCCAGCACGGGGGGGGTTGGCTACGAGCAGTACTTC.

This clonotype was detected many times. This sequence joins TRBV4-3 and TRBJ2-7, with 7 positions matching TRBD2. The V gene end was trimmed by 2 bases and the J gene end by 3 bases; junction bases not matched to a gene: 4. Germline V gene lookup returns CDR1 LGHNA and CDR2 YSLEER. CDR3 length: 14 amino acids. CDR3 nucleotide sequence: TGCGCCAGCAGCCAACTAGCGGACCTCTACGAGCAGTACTTC. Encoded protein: CASSQLADLYEQYF.